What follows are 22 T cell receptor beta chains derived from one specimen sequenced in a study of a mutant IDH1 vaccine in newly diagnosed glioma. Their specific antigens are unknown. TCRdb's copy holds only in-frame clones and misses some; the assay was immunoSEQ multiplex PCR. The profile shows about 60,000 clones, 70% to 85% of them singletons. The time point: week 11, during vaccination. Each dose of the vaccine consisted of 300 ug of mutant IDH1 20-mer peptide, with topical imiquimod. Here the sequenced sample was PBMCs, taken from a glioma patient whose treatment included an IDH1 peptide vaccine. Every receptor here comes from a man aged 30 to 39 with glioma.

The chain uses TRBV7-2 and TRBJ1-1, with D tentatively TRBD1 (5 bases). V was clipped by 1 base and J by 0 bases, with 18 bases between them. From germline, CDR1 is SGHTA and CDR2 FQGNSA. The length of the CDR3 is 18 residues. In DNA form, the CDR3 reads TGTGCCAGCAGCTTAGTGGGGGGACTAAAGTCGATGAACACTGAAGCTTTCTTT. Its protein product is CASSLVGGLKSMNTEAFF.

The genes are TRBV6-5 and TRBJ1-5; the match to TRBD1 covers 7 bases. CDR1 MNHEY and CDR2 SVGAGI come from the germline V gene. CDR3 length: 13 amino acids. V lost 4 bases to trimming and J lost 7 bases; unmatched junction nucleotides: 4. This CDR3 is CASSSLGGQPQHF. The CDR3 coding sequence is TGTGCCAGCAGTTCATTAGGGGGCCAGCCCCAGCATTTT.

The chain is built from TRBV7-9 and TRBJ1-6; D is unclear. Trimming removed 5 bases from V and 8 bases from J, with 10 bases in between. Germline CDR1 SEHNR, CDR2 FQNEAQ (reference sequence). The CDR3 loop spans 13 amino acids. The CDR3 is CASSPRSYSPLHF. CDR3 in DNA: TGTGCCAGCAGCCCCCGGTCATATTCACCCCTCCACTTT.

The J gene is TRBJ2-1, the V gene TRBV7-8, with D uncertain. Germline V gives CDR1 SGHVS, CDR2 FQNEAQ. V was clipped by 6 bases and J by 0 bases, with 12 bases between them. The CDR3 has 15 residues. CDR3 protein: CASRQAESSYNEQFF. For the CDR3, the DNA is TGTGCCAGCAGACAAGCCGAAAGCTCCTACAATGAGCAGTTCTTC. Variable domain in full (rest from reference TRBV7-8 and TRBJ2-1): GAGVSQSPRYKVAKRGQDVALRCDPISGHVSLFWYQQALGQGPEFLTYFQNEAQLDKSGLPSDRFFAERPEGSVSTLKIQRTQQEDSAVYLCASRQAESSYNEQFFGPGTRLTVL.

CDR3 amino acids: CASSGRMQTQYF. In DNA, the CDR3 is TGTGCCAGTTCAGGGAGGATGCAGACCCAGTACTTC. This rearrangement joins TRBV7-6 to TRBJ2-5; weak D call: TRBD2 (6 bases). CDR1 and CDR2 from the germline V gene are SGHVS and FNYEAQ. Between the trimmed V and J ends, which lost 9 bases and 6 bases, there was a span of 14 bases. The CDR3 contains 12 residues.

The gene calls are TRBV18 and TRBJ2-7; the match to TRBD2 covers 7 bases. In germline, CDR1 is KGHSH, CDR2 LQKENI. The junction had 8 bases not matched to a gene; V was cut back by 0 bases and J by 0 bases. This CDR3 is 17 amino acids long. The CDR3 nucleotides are TGTGCCAGCTCACCACCGGGGTCCGGGGGGAGCTCCTACGAGCAGTACTTC. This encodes CASSPPGSGGSSYEQYF. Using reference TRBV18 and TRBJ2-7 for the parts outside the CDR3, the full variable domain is NAGVMQNPRHLVRRRGQEARLRCSPMKGHSHVYWYRQLPEEGLKFMVYLQKENIIDESGMPKERFSAEFPKEGPSILRIQQVVRGDSAAYFCASSPPGSGGSSYEQYFGPGTRLTVT.

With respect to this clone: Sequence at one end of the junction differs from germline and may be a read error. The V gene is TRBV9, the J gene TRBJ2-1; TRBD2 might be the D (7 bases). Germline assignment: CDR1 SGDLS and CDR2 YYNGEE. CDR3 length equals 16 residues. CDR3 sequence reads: CASSRTGGLSSNEQFF. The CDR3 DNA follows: TGTGCCAGCAGCAGAACCGGGGGGCTATCCTCCAATGAGCAGTTCTTC.

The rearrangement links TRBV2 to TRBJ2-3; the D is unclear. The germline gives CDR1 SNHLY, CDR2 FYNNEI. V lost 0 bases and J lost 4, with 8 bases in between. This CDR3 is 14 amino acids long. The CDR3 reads CASSEASIADTQYF. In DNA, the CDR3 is TGTGCCAGCAGTGAAGCTAGTATCGCAGATACGCAGTATTTT.

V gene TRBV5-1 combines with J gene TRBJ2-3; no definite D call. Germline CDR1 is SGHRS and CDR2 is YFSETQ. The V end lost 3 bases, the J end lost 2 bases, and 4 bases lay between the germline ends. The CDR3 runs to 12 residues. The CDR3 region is CASSSVTDTQYF. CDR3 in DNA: TGCGCCAGCAGCTCAGTCACAGATACGCAGTATTTT.

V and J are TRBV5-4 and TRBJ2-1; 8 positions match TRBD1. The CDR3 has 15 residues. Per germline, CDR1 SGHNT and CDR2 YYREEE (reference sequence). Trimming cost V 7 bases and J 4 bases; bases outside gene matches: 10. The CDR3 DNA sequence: TGTGCCAGCGGCCCTGGGACAGGAACGTACAATGAGCAGTTCTTC. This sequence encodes CASGPGTGTYNEQFF.

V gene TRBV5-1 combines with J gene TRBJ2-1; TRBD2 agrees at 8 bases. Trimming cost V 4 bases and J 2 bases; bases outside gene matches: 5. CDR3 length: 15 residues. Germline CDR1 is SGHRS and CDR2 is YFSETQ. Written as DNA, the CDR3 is TGCGCCAGCAGCACAACTAGCGGCCCCTACAATGAGCAGTTCTTC. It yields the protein CASSTTSGPYNEQFF.

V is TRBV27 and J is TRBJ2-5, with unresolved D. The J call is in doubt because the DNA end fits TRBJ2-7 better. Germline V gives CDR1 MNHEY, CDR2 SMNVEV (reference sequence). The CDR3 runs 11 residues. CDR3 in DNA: TGTGCCAGCAGTTTAGGCTACGAGCAGTACTTC. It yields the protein CASSLGYEQYF.

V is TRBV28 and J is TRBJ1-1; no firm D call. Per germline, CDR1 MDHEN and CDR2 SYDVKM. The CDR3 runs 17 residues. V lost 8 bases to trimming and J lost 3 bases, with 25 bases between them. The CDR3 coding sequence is TGTGCCAGCGCCCCTCGGTGGGAGGTTTCTAAGGACACTGAAGCTTTCTTT. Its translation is CASAPRWEVSKDTEAFF.

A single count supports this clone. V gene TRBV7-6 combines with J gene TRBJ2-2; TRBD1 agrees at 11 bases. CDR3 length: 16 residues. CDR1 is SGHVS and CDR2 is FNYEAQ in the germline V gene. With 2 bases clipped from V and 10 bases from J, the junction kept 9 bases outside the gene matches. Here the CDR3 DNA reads TGTGCCAGCAGCTTATTAATCGGGACAGGGGGAGCGGAGCTGTTTTTT. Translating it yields CASSLLIGTGGAELFF. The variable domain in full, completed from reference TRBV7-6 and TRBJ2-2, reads GAGVSQSPRYKVTKRGQDVALRCDPISGHVSLYWYRQALGQGPEFLTYFNYEAQQDKSGLPNDRFSAERPEGSISTLTIQRTEQRDSAMYRCASSLLIGTGGAELFFGEGSRLTVL.

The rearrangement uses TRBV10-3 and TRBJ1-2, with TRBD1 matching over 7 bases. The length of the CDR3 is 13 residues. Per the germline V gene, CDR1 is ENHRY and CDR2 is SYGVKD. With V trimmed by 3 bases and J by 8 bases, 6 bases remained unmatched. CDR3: CAISDRAGGGYTF. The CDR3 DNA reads TGTGCCATCAGTGATCGGGCAGGGGGAGGCTACACCTTC.

CDR3 sequence: CASSYRPYNEQFF. CDR3 sequence (DNA): TGTGCCAGCAGTTACCGACCTTACAATGAGCAGTTCTTC. The J gene is TRBJ2-1, the V gene TRBV6-6; no definite D call. The CDR3 is 13 amino acids. V lost 2 bases and J lost 4, with 6 bases in between. Per germline, CDR1 MNHNY and CDR2 SVGAGI (reference sequence).

CDR3 sequence (DNA): TGTGCCAGCAGTCCCTGGGCAGGGATAGATACGCAGTATTTT. This translates into CASSPWAGIDTQYF. The chain recombines TRBV6-5 with TRBJ2-3; D may be TRBD1 (5 bases). V lost 5 bases, J lost 5 bases, and 14 bases lay in between. This CDR3 contains 14 residues. The germline V gene has CDR1 MNHEY and CDR2 SVGAGI.

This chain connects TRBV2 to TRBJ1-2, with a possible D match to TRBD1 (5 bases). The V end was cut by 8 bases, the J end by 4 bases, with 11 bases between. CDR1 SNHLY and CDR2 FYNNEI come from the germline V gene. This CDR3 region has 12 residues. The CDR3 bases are TGTGCCAGCCTCGGGGGGGTCTATGGCTACACCTTC. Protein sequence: CASLGGVYGYTF.

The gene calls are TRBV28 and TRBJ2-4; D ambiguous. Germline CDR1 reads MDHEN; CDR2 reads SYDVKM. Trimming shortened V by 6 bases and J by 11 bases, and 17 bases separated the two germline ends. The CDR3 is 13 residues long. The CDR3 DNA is TGTGCCAGCAGCGCGGCTGGGGTCCAATTTCAGTACTTC. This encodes CASSAAGVQFQYF.

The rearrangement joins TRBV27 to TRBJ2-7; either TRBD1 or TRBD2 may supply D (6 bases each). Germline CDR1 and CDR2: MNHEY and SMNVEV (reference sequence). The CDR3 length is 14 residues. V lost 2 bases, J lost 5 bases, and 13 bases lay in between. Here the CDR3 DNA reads TGTGCCAGCAGTTTACGTACAGGGAGGCACGAGCAGTACTTC. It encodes CASSLRTGRHEQYF.

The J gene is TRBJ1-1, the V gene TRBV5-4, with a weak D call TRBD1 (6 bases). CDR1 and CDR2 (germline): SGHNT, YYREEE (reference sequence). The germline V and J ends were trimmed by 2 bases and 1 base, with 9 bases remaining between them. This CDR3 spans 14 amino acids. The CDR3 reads CASSLLRGNTEAFF. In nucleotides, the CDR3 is TGTGCCAGCAGCTTACTCAGGGGGAACACTGAAGCTTTCTTT. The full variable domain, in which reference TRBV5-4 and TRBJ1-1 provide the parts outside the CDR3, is ETGVTQSPTHLIKTRGQQVTLRCSSQSGHNTVSWYQQALGQGPQFIFQYYREEENGRGNFPPRFSGLQFPNYSSELNVNALELDDSALYLCASSLLRGNTEAFFGQGTRLTVV.

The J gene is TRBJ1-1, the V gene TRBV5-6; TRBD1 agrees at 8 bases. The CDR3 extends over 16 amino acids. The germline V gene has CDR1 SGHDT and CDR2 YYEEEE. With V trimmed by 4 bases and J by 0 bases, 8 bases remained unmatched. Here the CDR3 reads CASSPQTGAVNTEAFF. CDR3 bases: TGTGCCAGCAGCCCACAGACAGGGGCCGTGAACACTGAAGCTTTCTTT.